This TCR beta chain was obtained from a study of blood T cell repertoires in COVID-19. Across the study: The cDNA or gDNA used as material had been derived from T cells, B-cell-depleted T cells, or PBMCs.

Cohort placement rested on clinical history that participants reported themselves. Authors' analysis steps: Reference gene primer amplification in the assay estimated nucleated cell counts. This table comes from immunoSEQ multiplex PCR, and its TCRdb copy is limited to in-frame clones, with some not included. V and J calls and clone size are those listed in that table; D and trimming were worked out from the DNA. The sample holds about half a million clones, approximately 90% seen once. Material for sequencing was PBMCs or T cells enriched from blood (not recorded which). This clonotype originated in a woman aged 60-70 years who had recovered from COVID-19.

CDR3 amino acids: CASSYTGTGGLGYTF. The CDR3 DNA reads TGTGCCAGCAGTTACACCGGGACAGGGGGCTTGGGCTACACCTTC. This sequence joins TRBV6-5 and TRBJ1-2; 12 bases agree with TRBD1. Germline loops: CDR1 MNHEY, CDR2 SVGAGI. V dropped 2 bases and J dropped 8; count of bases not matched to a gene: 6. The CDR3 consists of 15 residues.